The TCR beta chain described here comes from a study of CD8 T cells in ankylosing spondylitis. This CDR3 contains 16 residues. J lost 3 bases, V lost 0 bases, and 5 bases had no gene match. CDR1 is SGHRS, CDR2 YFSETQ, per germline. Study observations and caveats: Disease-linked clones bore a CD8+ phenotype, appearing relatively rarely in peripheral blood.

TCRdb re-called the 5' RACE reads with MiXCR, one entry per CDR3 protein. The data contain about 150,000 distinct CDR3 sequences, 30% to 40% of them seen just once; the ten biggest clones take up 4.5% to 6%. Concerning this clonotype: Its specificity is unknown.

This sequence was found in a male donor with ankylosing spondylitis. What was sequenced was synovial fluid, either unsorted or a sorted T cell fraction (not recorded which). The gene calls are TRBV5-1 and TRBJ2-3, with 9 bases fitting TRBD2. CDR3 sequence reads: CASSLGALAGTDTQYF. CDR3 DNA: TGCGCCAGCAGCTTGGGTGCGCTAGCGGGAACAGATACGCAGTATTTT.